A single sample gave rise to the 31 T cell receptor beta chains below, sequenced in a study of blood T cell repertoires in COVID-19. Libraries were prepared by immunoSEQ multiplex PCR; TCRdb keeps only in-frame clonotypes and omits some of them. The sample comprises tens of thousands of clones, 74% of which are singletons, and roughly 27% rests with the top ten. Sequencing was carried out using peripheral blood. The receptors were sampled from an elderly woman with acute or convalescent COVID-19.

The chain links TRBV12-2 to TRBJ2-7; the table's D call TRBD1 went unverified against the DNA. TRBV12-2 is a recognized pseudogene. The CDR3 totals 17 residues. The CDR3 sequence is CASRLGAGRRGTYEQYF. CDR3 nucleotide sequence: TGTGCAAGTCGCTTAGGGGCTGGCCGGCGTGGTACTTACGAGCAGTACTTC.

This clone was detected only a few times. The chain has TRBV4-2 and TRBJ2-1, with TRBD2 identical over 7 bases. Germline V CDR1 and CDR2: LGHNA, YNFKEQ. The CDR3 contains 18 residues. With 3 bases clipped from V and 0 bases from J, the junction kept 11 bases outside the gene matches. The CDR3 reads CASSHLSGRDLSYNEQFF. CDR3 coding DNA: TGTGCCAGCAGCCACCTCTCGGGGAGGGATCTCTCCTACAATGAGCAGTTCTTC.

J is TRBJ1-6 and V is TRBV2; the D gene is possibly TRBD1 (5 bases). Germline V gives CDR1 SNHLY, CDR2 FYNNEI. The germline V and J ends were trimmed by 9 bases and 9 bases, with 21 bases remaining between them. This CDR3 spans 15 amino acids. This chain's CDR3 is CASTRLQGGGSPLHF. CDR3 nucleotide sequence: TGTGCCAGTACCCGACTCCAGGGAGGCGGTTCACCCCTCCACTTT.

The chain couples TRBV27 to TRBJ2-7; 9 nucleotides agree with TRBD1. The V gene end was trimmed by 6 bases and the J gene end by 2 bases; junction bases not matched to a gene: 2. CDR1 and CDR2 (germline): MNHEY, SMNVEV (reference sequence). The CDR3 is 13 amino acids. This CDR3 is CASRGQGTYEQYF. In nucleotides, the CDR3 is TGTGCCAGCAGGGGACAGGGAACCTACGAGCAGTACTTC.

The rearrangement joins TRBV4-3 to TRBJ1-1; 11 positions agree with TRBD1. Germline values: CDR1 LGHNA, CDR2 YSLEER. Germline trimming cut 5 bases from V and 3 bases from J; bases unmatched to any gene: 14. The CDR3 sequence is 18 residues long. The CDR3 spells CASSEFRTGGPSDTEAFF. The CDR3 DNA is TGCGCCAGCAGCGAGTTCAGGACAGGGGGCCCGTCGGACACTGAAGCTTTCTTT.

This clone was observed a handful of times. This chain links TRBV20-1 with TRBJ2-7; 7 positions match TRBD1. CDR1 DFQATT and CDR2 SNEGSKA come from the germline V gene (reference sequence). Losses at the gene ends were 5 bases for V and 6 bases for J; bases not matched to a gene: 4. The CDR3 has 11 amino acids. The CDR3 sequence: CSASTGAEQYF. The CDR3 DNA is TGCAGTGCTTCTACAGGGGCCGAGCAGTACTTC.

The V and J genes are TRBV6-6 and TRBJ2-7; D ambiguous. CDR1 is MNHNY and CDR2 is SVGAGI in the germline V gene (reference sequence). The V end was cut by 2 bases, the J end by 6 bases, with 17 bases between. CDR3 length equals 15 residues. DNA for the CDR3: TGTGCCAGCAGTTACGATCTGGTAGCATCCGGCGAGCAGTACTTC. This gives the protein CASSYDLVASGEQYF.

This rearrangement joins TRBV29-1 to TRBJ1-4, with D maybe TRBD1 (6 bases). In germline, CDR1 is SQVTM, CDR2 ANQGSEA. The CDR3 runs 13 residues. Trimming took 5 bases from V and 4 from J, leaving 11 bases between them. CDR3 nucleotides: TGCAGCGTTACAGGGAAGGGTAATGAAAAACTGTTTTTT. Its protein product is CSVTGKGNEKLFF.

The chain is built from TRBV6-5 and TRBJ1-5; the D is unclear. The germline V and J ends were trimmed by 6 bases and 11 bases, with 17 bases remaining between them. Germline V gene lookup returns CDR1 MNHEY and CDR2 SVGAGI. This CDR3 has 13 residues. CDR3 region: CASSLAPNLAQHF. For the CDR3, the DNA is TGTGCCAGCAGCCTAGCCCCCAATTTGGCCCAGCATTTT.

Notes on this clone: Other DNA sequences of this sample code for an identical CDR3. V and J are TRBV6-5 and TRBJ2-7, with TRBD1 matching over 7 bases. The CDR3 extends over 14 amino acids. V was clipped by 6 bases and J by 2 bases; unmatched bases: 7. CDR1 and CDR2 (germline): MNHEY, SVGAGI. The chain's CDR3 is CASRAPGQTYEQYF. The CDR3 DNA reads TGTGCCAGCAGGGCTCCGGGACAGACCTACGAGCAGTACTTC.

The CDR3 coding sequence is TGTGCCAGCAGCTTAGGGTTGGAAGGGGGCGCACTTGAAAAACTGTTTTTT. Translation: CASSLGLEGGALEKLFF. The V call is TRBV7-9, the J call TRBJ1-4; 7 nucleotides agree with TRBD1. The CDR3 length is 17 residues. V gave up 1 base and J gave up 7 bases; unmatched junction bases: 12. Looked up from germline, CDR1 is SEHNR and CDR2 is FQNEAQ (reference sequence).

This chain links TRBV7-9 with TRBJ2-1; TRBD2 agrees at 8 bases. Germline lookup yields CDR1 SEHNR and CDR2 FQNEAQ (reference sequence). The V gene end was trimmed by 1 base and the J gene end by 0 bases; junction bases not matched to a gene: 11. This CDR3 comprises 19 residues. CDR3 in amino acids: CASSLVGSSGSSSYNEQFF. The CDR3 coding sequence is TGTGCCAGCAGCTTAGTCGGCTCCAGCGGGAGTAGCTCCTACAATGAGCAGTTCTTC.

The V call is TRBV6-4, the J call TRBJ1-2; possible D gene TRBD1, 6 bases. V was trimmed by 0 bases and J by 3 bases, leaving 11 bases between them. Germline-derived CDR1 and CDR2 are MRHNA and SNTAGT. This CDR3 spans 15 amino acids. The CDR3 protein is CASSDSDRGDYGYTF. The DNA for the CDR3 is TGTGCCAGCAGTGACTCGGACAGAGGGGACTATGGCTACACCTTC.

DNA for the CDR3: TGTGCCTGTAGCGGGAGGGCCTGGCCCGGGGCCAACGTCCTGACTTTC. This encodes CACSGRAWPGANVLTF. The V call is TRBV28, the J call TRBJ2-6; 11 positions agree with TRBD2. The CDR3 consists of 16 residues. Germline V lookup: CDR1 MDHEN, CDR2 SYDVKM. V lost 11 bases, J lost 4 bases, and 10 bases stayed unmatched. Filled out from reference TRBV28 and TRBJ2-6, the complete variable domain reads DVKVTQSSRYLVKRTGEKVFLECVQDMDHENMFWYRQDPGLGLRLIYFSYDVKMKEKGDIPEGYSVSREKKERFSLILESASTNQTSMYLCACSGRAWPGANVLTFGAGSRLTVL.

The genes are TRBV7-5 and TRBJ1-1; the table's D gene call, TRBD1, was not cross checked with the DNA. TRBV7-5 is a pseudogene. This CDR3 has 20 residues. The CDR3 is CVRSLEGVRRRQGGSTEAFF. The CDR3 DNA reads TGTGTCAGAAGCTTAGAAGGTGTACGGCGACGACAGGGGGGCAGCACTGAAGCTTTCTTT.

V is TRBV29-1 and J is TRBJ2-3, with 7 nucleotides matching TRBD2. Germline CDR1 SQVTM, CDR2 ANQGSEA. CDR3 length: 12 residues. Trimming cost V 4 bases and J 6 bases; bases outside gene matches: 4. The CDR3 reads CSVVAGEDTQYF. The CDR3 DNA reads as TGCAGCGTTGTTGCGGGGGAGGATACGCAGTATTTT.

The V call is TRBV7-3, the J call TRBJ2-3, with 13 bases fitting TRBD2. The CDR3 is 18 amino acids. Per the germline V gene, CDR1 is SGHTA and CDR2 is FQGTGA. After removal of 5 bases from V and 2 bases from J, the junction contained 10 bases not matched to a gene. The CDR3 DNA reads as TGTGCCAGCAGCCCAACGCGGACTAGCGGGAGCTTCACAGATACGCAGTATTTT. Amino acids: CASSPTRTSGSFTDTQYF.

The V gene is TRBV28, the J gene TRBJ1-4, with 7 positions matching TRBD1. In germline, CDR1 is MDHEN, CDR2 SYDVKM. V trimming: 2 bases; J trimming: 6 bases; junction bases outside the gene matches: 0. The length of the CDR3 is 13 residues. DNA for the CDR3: TGTGCCAGCAGTTTAGGGACAGATGAAAAACTGTTTTTT. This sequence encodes CASSLGTDEKLFF.

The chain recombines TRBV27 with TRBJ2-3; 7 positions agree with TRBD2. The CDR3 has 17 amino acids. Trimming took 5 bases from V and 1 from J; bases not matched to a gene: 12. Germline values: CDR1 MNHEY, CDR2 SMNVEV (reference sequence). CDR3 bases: TGTGCCAGCAGTCCGACTAGCCGTCCTTTAGGCACAGATACGCAGTATTTT. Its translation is CASSPTSRPLGTDTQYF.

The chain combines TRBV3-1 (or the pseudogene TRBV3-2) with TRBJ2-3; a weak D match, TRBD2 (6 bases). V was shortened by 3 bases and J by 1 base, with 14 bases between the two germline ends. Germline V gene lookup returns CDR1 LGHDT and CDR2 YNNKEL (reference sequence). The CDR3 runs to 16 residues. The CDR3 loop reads CASSQRDGGGTDTQYF. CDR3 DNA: TGTGCCAGCAGCCAGCGGGACGGAGGTGGCACAGATACGCAGTATTTT.

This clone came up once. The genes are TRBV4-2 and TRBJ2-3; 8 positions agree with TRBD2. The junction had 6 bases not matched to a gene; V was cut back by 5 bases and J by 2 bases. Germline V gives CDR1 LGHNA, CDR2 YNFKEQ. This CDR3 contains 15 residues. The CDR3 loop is CASSLIAGITDTQYF. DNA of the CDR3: TGTGCCAGCAGCTTAATAGCGGGGATCACAGATACGCAGTATTTT.

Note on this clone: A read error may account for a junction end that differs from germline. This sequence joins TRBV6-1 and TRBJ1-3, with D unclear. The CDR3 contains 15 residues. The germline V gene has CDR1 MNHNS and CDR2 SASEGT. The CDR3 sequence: CASSEAPGLGNTIYF. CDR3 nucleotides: TGTGCCAGCAGCGAAGCCCCGGGTCTTGGAAACACCATATATTTT.

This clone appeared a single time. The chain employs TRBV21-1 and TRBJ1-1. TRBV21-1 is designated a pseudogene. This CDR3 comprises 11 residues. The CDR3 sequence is CASSGGTEAFF. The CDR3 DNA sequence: TGTGCCAGCAGCGGGGGGACTGAAGCTTTCTTT.

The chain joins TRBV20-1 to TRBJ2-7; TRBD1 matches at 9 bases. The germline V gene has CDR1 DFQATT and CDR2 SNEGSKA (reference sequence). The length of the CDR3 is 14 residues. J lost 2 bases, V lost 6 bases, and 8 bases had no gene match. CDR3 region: CSASRTGAPYEQYF. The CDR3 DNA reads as TGCAGTGCCAGTCGGACAGGGGCCCCCTACGAGCAGTACTTC.

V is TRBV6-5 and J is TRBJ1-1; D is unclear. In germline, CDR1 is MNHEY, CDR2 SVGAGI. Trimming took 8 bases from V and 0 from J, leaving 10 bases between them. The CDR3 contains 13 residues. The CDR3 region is CASGPMVNTEAFF. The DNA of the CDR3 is TGTGCCAGCGGCCCCATGGTGAACACTGAAGCTTTCTTT.

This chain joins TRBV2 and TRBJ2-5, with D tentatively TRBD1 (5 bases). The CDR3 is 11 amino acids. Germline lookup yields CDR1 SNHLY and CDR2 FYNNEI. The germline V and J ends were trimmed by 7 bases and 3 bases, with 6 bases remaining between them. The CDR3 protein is CASKGEETQYF. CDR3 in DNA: TGTGCCAGCAAAGGGGAAGAGACCCAGTACTTC. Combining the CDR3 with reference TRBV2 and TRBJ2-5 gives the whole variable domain EPEVTQTPSHQVTQMGQEVILRCVPISNHLYFYWYRQILGQKVEFLVSFYNNEISEKSEIFDDQFSVERPDGSNFTLKIRSTKLEDSAMYFCASKGEETQYFGPGTRLLVL.

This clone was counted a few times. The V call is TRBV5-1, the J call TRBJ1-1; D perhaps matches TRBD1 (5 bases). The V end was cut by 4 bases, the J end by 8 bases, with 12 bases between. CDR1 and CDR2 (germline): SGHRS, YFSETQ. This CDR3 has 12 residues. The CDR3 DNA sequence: TGCGCCAGCAGCCCCGAGCGGGGGGAAGCTTTCTTT. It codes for CASSPERGEAFF.

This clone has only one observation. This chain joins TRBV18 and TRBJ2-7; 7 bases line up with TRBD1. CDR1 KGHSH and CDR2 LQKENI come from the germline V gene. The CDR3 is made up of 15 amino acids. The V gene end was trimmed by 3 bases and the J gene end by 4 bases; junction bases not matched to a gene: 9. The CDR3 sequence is CASSPPGQGVYEQYF. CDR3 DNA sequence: TGTGCCAGCTCACCTCCTGGGCAGGGGGTTTACGAGCAGTACTTC.

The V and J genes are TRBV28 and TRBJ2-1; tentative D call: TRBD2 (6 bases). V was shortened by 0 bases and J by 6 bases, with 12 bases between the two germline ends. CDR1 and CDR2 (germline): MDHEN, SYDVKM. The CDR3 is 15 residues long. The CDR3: CASSLWVGGVNEQFF. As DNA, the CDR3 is TGTGCCAGCAGTTTATGGGTAGGAGGGGTCAATGAGCAGTTCTTC.

The DNA of the CDR3 is TGCAGCGTTACCGGGACAGGAATTTACGAGCAGTACTTC. Protein sequence: CSVTGTGIYEQYF. The chain couples TRBV29-1 to TRBJ2-7; 8 nucleotides agree with TRBD1. The trim removed 5 bases at V and 4 bases at J, leaving 7 bases unmatched. The CDR3 contains 13 residues. CDR1 and CDR2 (germline): SQVTM, ANQGSEA.

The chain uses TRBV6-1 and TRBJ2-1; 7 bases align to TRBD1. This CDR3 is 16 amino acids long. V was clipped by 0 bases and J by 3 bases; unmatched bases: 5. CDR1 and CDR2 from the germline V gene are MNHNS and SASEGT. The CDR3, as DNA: TGTGCCAGCAGTGAAGCATCAGGGGGTCTCTACAATGAGCAGTTCTTC. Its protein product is CASSEASGGLYNEQFF.